The next 9 T cell receptor beta chains were all read from a single sample in a study of a mutant IDH1 vaccine in newly diagnosed glioma. Their specific antigens are unknown. Libraries were prepared by immunoSEQ multiplex PCR; TCRdb keeps only in-frame clonotypes and omits some of them. The table has about 38,000 clones, roughly four fifths seen once. This sample's time point: week 5, during vaccination. A single vaccine dose contained 300 ug of mutant IDH1 20-mer peptide, and topical imiquimod was used with it. This specimen consisted of PBMCs, obtained from a glioma patient whose treatment included an IDH1 peptide vaccine. The source of these receptors is a man aged 50-60 years with glioma.

The rearrangement uses TRBV10-3 and TRBJ1-1; possible D gene TRBD1, 6 bases. This CDR3 has 14 residues. The germline V and J ends were trimmed by 7 bases and 4 bases, with 16 bases remaining between them. Germline CDR1 is ENHRY and CDR2 is SYGVKD. DNA for the CDR3: TGTGCCATCAAGAATAGGCAGGGGAGCACTGAAGCTTTCTTT. Protein: CAIKNRQGSTEAFF.

The chain combines TRBV6-1 with TRBJ1-3; D uncertain. There are 14 residues in the CDR3. From germline, CDR1 is MNHNS and CDR2 SASEGT. Trimming removed 2 bases from V and 0 bases from J, with 5 bases in between. DNA for the CDR3: TGTGCCAGCAGTGAACCAGTCTCTGGAAACACCATATATTTT. Translation gives CASSEPVSGNTIYF.

This clone showed up just a few times. The CDR3 does not end in the conserved phenylalanine or tryptophan, so this is likely a read error. No DNA is shown, since the ends of the CDR3 on it are uncertain; the CDR3 is the one TCRdb lists. The CDR3 here is CASSLAGGAGGPVI. The V call is TRBV7-2, the J call TRBJ2-7; the table's D call TRBD2 went unverified against the DNA. The CDR3 is 14 amino acids in total, end residues counted. Looked up from germline, CDR1 is SGHTA and CDR2 is FQGNSA.

On this clone: The junction departs from germline at one end; a sequencing error may be responsible. The J gene is TRBJ2-1, the V gene TRBV2; the match to TRBD2 covers 9 bases. Germline CDR1 is SNHLY and CDR2 is FYNNEI. This CDR3 spans 21 amino acids. In DNA, the CDR3 is TGTGCCAACAGTGAAGACCCTAGCGGGATCATTGCCCGTTCCGACTACAATGAGCAGTTCTTC. As protein: CANSEDPSGIIARSDYNEQFF.

This chain joins TRBV6-5 and TRBJ1-1; perhaps TRBD1 as D (5 bases). The CDR3 contains 14 residues. The ends were cut back, 6 bases at V and 6 bases at J, with 17 bases in the middle. From germline, CDR1 is MNHEY and CDR2 SVGAGI. Here the CDR3 reads CASRSGGRGAEAFF. In DNA form, the CDR3 reads TGTGCCAGCAGGAGCGGGGGGAGGGGCGCTGAAGCTTTCTTT.

J is TRBJ1-2 and V is TRBV5-8, with D perhaps TRBD1 (5 bases). The CDR3 extends over 15 amino acids. Germline assignment: CDR1 SGHTS and CDR2 YDEGEE. Between the trimmed V and J ends, which lost 0 bases and 2 bases, there was a span of 11 bases. The CDR3 bases are TGTGCCAGCAGCTTGGCAGATCCAGGGAACTATGGCTACACCTTC. Translation gives CASSLADPGNYGYTF.

The sample holds one count of this clone. The chain couples TRBV6-1 to TRBJ1-2; 7 bases agree with TRBD1. Trimming at V came to 5 bases and at J to 8 bases, leaving 8 bases not matched to a gene. CDR1 is MNHNS, CDR2 SASEGT, per germline. The CDR3 totals 13 residues. The CDR3 here is CASSLLRGQGYTF. The CDR3 bases are TGTGCCAGCAGTTTACTAAGGGGACAGGGCTACACCTTC.

The chain employs TRBV6-4 and TRBJ1-1; maybe TRBD1 (5 bases). Deletions cut 6 bases from V and 0 bases from J, with 11 bases between. CDR1 is MRHNA and CDR2 is SNTAGT in the germline V gene. This CDR3 has 14 amino acids. CDR3 amino acids: CASRAGRLNTEAFF. The DNA of the CDR3 is TGTGCCAGCAGGGCGGGACGGTTGAACACTGAAGCTTTCTTT.

The chain has TRBV25-1 and TRBJ1-1, with D possibly TRBD1 on 5 matching bases. The germline V gene encodes CDR1 MGHDK and CDR2 SYGVNS. CDR3 size: 13 residues. The germline V and J ends were trimmed by 9 bases and 5 bases, with 16 bases remaining between them. CDR3 loop: CASIMGGETEAFF. The CDR3 DNA is TGTGCCAGTATAATGGGGGGAGAGACTGAAGCTTTCTTT.